This T cell receptor beta chain was found in a study of T cell responses to AZD1222 COVID-19 vaccine. Study findings and constraints: Reportedly, close to half of spike-specific TCRs are directed against unmutated variant regions.

V gave up 7 bases and J gave up 3 bases; unmatched junction bases: 9. Germline V gives CDR1 WSHSY, CDR2 SAAADI. CDR3 size: 16 residues. The method was immunoSEQ multiplex PCR; TCRdb's version includes in-frame clones alone and lacks a portion of them. Seen here are some 150,000 clones, about 86% observed once, and the top ten hold roughly 5.1%. With respect to this clone: The antigen is undetermined.

The starting material was peripheral blood, obtained 28 days after the second AZD1222 dose. The V gene is TRBV10-2, the J gene TRBJ2-7; 13 nucleotides line up with TRBD2. This TCR derives from an adult who received the AZD1222 COVID-19 vaccine. The CDR3 spells CASTLGLAGQHYEQYF. For the CDR3, the DNA is TGCGCCAGCACCTTGGGACTAGCGGGGCAACACTACGAGCAGTACTTC.